This T cell receptor (beta chain) came from a study of identical twins. Each CDR3 protein is one row after TCRdb ran MiXCR on the 5' RACE reads. The sample consists of some 300,000 distinct CDR3 sequences, around 12% of them appearing once. Healthy Caucasians alone served as donors. These data were likewise used in another study, on yellow fever vaccine responses in identical twins.

The material sequenced was CD8+ T cells sorted from blood. The TCR comes from a woman aged 18-29 years in good health.

The CDR3 DNA is TGTGCCAGCAGCCAAAGGACTAGCGGCGGGTGGCAGTACGTC. It specifies CASSQRTSGGWQYV. The chain carries TRBV3-1 and TRBJ2-7, with TRBD2 matching over 10 bases. With 2 bases clipped from V and 9 bases from J, the junction kept 7 bases outside the gene matches. The CDR3 has 14 residues. From germline, CDR1 is LGHDT and CDR2 YNNKEL (reference sequence).